One and the same sample provided the 17 T cell receptor beta chains below, sequenced in a study of blood T cell repertoires in COVID-19. This table comes from immunoSEQ multiplex PCR, and its TCRdb copy is limited to in-frame clones, with some not included. The data show over 150,000 clones, approximately 84% seen once. What was sequenced was peripheral blood. These receptors came from a woman aged 55-69 years with COVID-19, enrolled during active disease.

The chain is built from TRBV3-1 (or the pseudogene TRBV3-2) and TRBJ2-3; D is perhaps TRBD2 (5 bases). Germline V gene data show CDR1 as LGHDT and CDR2 as YNNKEL (reference sequence). Trimming stripped 1 base from V and 2 bases from J, with 10 bases between. The CDR3 has 15 amino acids. CDR3 loop: CASSQGSGPTDTQYF. The CDR3, as DNA: TGTGCCAGCAGCCAAGGGAGCGGACCCACAGATACGCAGTATTTT.

This clone was found once. In DNA form, the CDR3 reads TGTGCCAGCAGTCCCCTTCGAGGGAACACTGAAGCTTTCTTT. Amino acid sequence: CASSPLRGNTEAFF. This sequence joins TRBV25-1 and TRBJ1-1; D uncertain. CDR1 is MGHDK, CDR2 SYGVNS, per germline. The germline V and J ends were trimmed by 5 bases and 1 base, with 11 bases remaining between them. The CDR3 contains 14 residues. The variable domain in full, completed from reference TRBV25-1 and TRBJ1-1, reads EADIYQTPRYLVIGTGKKITLECSQTMGHDKMYWYQQDPGMELHLIHYSYGVNSTEKGDLSSESTVSRIRTEHFPLTLESARPSHTSQYLCASSPLRGNTEAFFGQGTRLTVV.

The rearrangement uses TRBV18 and TRBJ1-4, with D tentatively TRBD1 (6 bases). Germline CDR1 reads KGHSH; CDR2 reads LQKENI. V lost 6 bases and J 8 bases, leaving 19 bases between the germline ends. The CDR3 contains 15 residues. CDR3 sequence (DNA): TGTGCCAGCTCCCCAGACAGGTCTTCGAGAGAAAAACTGTTTTTT. Protein product: CASSPDRSSREKLFF.

The V call is TRBV6-5, the J call TRBJ1-5, with TRBD1 as a possible D gene (5 bases). The CDR3 runs 14 residues. V was pared by 6 bases and J by 3 bases, with 12 bases between. Germline assignment: CDR1 MNHEY and CDR2 SVGAGI. The CDR3 loop reads CASRTQGNNQPQHF. The CDR3 DNA follows: TGTGCCAGCAGGACCCAGGGAAACAATCAGCCCCAGCATTTT.

The chain is built from TRBV7-3 and TRBJ2-1, with 11 bases fitting TRBD2. The J segment lost 1 base and the V segment lost 6 bases, leaving 5 bases of the junction unmatched. Germline lookup yields CDR1 SGHTA and CDR2 FQGTGA. There are 16 residues in the CDR3. CDR3 amino acids: CASSRIAGGSYNEQFF. CDR3 DNA sequence: TGTGCCAGCAGTCGGATAGCGGGAGGGTCCTACAATGAGCAGTTCTTC. The entire variable domain, with the rest obtained from reference TRBV7-3 and TRBJ2-1, is as follows: GAGVSQTPSNKVTEKGKYVELRCDPISGHTALYWYRQSLGQGPEFLIYFQGTGAADDSGLPNDRFFAVRPEGSVSTLKIQRTERGDSAVYLCASSRIAGGSYNEQFFGPGTRLTVL.

The V gene is TRBV5-1, the J gene TRBJ1-5; 7 positions agree with TRBD1. Germline CDR1 and CDR2: SGHRS and YFSETQ. J lost 0 bases, V lost 4 bases, and 4 bases had no gene match. CDR3 length: 15 residues. The CDR3 loop is CASSRDSGSNQPQHF. CDR3 nucleotide sequence: TGCGCCAGCAGCCGGGACAGTGGTAGCAATCAGCCCCAGCATTTT.

The chain carries TRBV7-3 and TRBJ2-3, with 9 positions matching TRBD2. The CDR3 has 16 amino acids. From germline, CDR1 is SGHTA and CDR2 FQGTGA. V dropped 3 bases and J dropped 2; count of bases not matched to a gene: 6. This CDR3 is CASSFLAGITTDTQYF. Here the CDR3 DNA reads TGTGCCAGCAGCTTCCTAGCGGGGATTACCACAGATACGCAGTATTTT.

The chain recombines TRBV3-1 (or the pseudogene TRBV3-2) with TRBJ2-7; 9 bases line up with TRBD2. Germline CDR1 reads LGHDT; CDR2 reads YNNKEL (reference sequence). The CDR3 has 15 residues. After removal of 8 bases from V and 2 bases from J, the junction contained 10 bases not matched to a gene. CDR3 region: CASGFRAGGTYEQYF. The DNA for the CDR3 is TGTGCCAGCGGGTTCAGGGCGGGAGGGACCTACGAGCAGTACTTC.

The rearrangement uses TRBV7-2 and TRBJ1-3; the D gene is possibly TRBD1 (6 bases). Trimming left V 1 base short and J 4 bases short, with 11 bases between. The germline gives CDR1 SGHTA, CDR2 FQGNSA. The CDR3 has 15 amino acids. The CDR3 DNA sequence: TGTGCCAGCAGCTTAGAGTCAGGGGTGGGAAACACCATATATTTT. Encoded protein: CASSLESGVGNTIYF.

This chain links TRBV5-5 with TRBJ1-3; no clear D gene. CDR3 size: 14 residues. Per the germline V gene, CDR1 is SGHKS and CDR2 is YYEKEE (reference sequence). V lost 5 bases to trimming and J lost 1 base, with 10 bases between them. CDR3: CASRQGRSGNTIYF. DNA of the CDR3: TGTGCCAGCAGACAAGGGAGGTCTGGAAACACCATATATTTT.

The chain links TRBV5-1 to TRBJ1-1; 7 nucleotides match TRBD1. CDR3 length: 15 amino acids. V was clipped by 0 bases and J by 7 bases; unmatched bases: 9. CDR1 and CDR2 from the germline V gene are SGHRS and YFSETQ. The CDR3 DNA is TGCGCCAGCAGCTTGGCCCTAGCGGGACAGAGTGAAGCTTTCTTT. Amino acids: CASSLALAGQSEAFF.

The chain joins TRBV5-1 to TRBJ1-4; 7 bases line up with TRBD1. Germline trimming cut 2 bases from V and 6 bases from J; bases unmatched to any gene: 4. This CDR3 has 14 amino acids. Germline assignment: CDR1 SGHRS and CDR2 YFSETQ. The CDR3, as DNA: TGCGCCAGCAGCTTACAGGGGTCCCATGAAAAACTGTTTTTT. Protein sequence: CASSLQGSHEKLFF.

The V gene is TRBV27, the J gene TRBJ1-6; D gene ambiguous. CDR1 MNHEY and CDR2 SMNVEV come from the germline V gene (reference sequence). The CDR3 runs to 13 residues. V lost 7 bases, J lost 10 bases, and 14 bases lay in between. CDR3 protein: CASKDNHNSPLHF. The CDR3 bases are TGTGCCAGCAAAGACAACCACAACTCACCCCTCCACTTT.

CDR3 residues: CASRRTATNEKLFF. Here the CDR3 DNA reads TGTGCCAGCAGACGGACAGCAACTAATGAAAAACTGTTTTTT. The V gene is TRBV27, the J gene TRBJ1-4, with D possibly matching TRBD1 (6 bases). The CDR3 extends over 14 amino acids. Germline CDR1 reads MNHEY; CDR2 reads SMNVEV (reference sequence). The V end lost 6 bases, the J end lost 0 bases, and 8 bases lay between the germline ends.

This clone occurred a few times. CDR3 sequence reads: CASSLRINEKLFF. CDR3 in DNA: TGTGCCAGCAGCTTGAGGATTAATGAAAAACTGTTTTTT. The chain links TRBV11-1 to TRBJ1-4, with D unclear. Between the trimmed V and J ends, which lost 3 bases and 4 bases, there was a span of 6 bases. The length of the CDR3 is 13 residues. The germline CDR1 and CDR2 sequences are SGHAT and FQDESV (reference sequence).

This clone was seen repeatedly, ten times or more. The chain combines TRBV7-3 with TRBJ1-1, with a weak D call TRBD1 (5 bases). The CDR3 spans 12 residues. V was shortened by 5 bases and J by 10 bases, with 14 bases between the two germline ends. Looked up from germline, CDR1 is SGHTA and CDR2 is FQGTGA. In DNA form, the CDR3 reads TGTGCCAGCAGCCAGGCGGGGGGTGTAGCTTTCTTT. Protein sequence: CASSQAGGVAFF. The whole variable domain, filled in from reference TRBV7-3 and TRBJ1-1, reads GAGVSQTPSNKVTEKGKYVELRCDPISGHTALYWYRQSLGQGPEFLIYFQGTGAADDSGLPNDRFFAVRPEGSVSTLKIQRTERGDSAVYLCASSQAGGVAFFGQGTRLTVV.

The chain couples TRBV5-1 to TRBJ2-5; TRBD2 aligns across 7 bases. TRBJ2-7 matches the DNA end more closely, so the J call is doubtful. This CDR3 contains 13 residues. Germline loops: CDR1 SGHRS, CDR2 YFSETQ. The CDR3 sequence: CASRTGLAYEQYF. The CDR3 DNA sequence: TGCGCCAGCAGGACCGGACTAGCCTACGAGCAGTACTTC.